This section outlines one T cell receptor beta chain sequence together with its context. Its target is unknown. The CDR3 extends over 21 amino acids. The germline V gene encodes CDR1 SSHAT and CDR2 FNYEAQ (reference sequence). V lost 6 bases and J 1 base, leaving 33 bases between the germline ends. Preparing the TCRbeta library involved the use of unique molecular identifiers. MiXCR, run by TCRdb on the PCR reads, gives a single entry per CDR3 protein. The sample contains 95,000 to 150,000 distinct CDR3 sequences, around 23% of which appear only once. This entry comes from a study of T-cell reconstitution after alpha-beta-depleted transplantation in children. Study-wide results and limits: Several hundred expanded graft clones reportedly gave rise to the alpha-beta T cells present about two months after transplant. Hyperexpanded clones declined; after one year, newly produced T cells mostly supplied diversity. Certain patients had high TCRbeta diversity at day 60, and it came from recipient T cells and thymic progenitors that survived.

Sequencing used PBMCs, mostly from graft donor cells, obtained 180 days after TCRalphabeta/CD19-depleted stem cell transplant. The chain is built from TRBV7-7 and TRBJ1-2; D is uncertain. The clonotype originates from a male patient between 2 and 9 years old who had a stem cell transplant for chronic granulomatous disease, so the T cells may come from the graft donor. DNA for the CDR3: TGTGCCAGCAGTAATACCTTTCATCGTTTTGCTCCGGGTGAATTTAACTATGGCTACACCTTC. This codes for CASSNTFHRFAPGEFNYGYTF.